This T cell receptor (beta chain) was sequenced for a study of regulatory T cells in long-lasting Graves disease. About the study: Graves' patients, diagnosed recently, had received antithyroid drugs under 3 months.

As for time point: newly diagnosed GD, antithyroid drugs for less than 3 months. The TCR library was made from RNA that had been extracted from PBMCs in TRIzol. CDR3 regions were amplified by Arm-PCR using iRepertoire HTBI primers to build TCR beta libraries. Each CDR3 protein is one row after TCRdb ran MiXCR on the multiplex PCR reads. The profile shows some 220,000 distinct CDR3 sequences, roughly 18% of them singletons. This clonotype has at least ten counts. With 4 bases clipped from V and 8 bases from J, the junction kept 9 bases outside the gene matches. The CDR3 length is 15 residues. Germline V gene data show CDR1 as SGHDT and CDR2 as YYEEEE. These data were likewise used in another study, on T cells in Graves' hyperthyroidism and ophthalmopathy.

The clonotype was recovered from a woman in her 30s with Graves disease. The chain couples TRBV5-6 to TRBJ1-4; TRBD1 matches at 9 bases. Sequences were derived from peripheral blood mononuclear cells (PBMCs), sampled at new diagnosis, from a patient treated with antithyroid drugs. The CDR3 protein is CASSPLQGAGEKLFF. CDR3 nucleotides: TGTGCCAGCAGCCCGTTACAGGGGGCGGGAGAAAAACTGTTTTTT.